Presented here are 8 T cell receptor beta chains from one specimen sequenced in a study of control samples from healthy donors and cancer patients. Libraries were prepared by immunoSEQ multiplex PCR; TCRdb keeps only in-frame clonotypes and omits some of them. The table records about 160,000 clones, about 94% of them present only once. Sequenced: blood. The receptors stem from a woman between 40 and 50 years old in good health.

This sequence joins TRBV12-3 or TRBV12-4 and TRBJ1-6, with TRBD1 identical over 7 bases. J was trimmed by 7 bases and V by 6 bases; bases with no gene match: 3. CDR3 length: 13 amino acids. CDR3: CASRDRANSPLHF. In nucleotides, the CDR3 is TGTGCCAGCAGAGACAGGGCCAATTCACCCCTCCACTTT.

The chain recombines TRBV7-2 with TRBJ1-3; a weak D match, TRBD1 (6 bases). The CDR3 sequence is 13 residues long. Germline lookup yields CDR1 SGHTA and CDR2 FQGNSA. The V gene lost 3 bases and the J gene lost 4 bases, with 7 bases spanning the gap. Here the CDR3 reads CASSFQGGNTIYF. In DNA, the CDR3 is TGTGCCAGCAGCTTCCAGGGGGGAAACACCATATATTTT.

The chain joins TRBV7-9 to TRBJ1-2; tentative D call: TRBD1 (6 bases). CDR1 is SEHNR, CDR2 FQNEAQ, per germline (reference sequence). V was pared by 4 bases and J by 4 bases, with 13 bases between. There are 14 residues in the CDR3. For the CDR3, the DNA is TGTGCCAGCAGCTCTACAGGGATGGCCTATGGCTACACCTTC. This gives the protein CASSSTGMAYGYTF.

The chain has TRBV7-8 and TRBJ1-1; no clear D. Germline V gives CDR1 SGHVS, CDR2 FQNEAQ. This CDR3 contains 14 residues. V lost 7 bases, J lost 5 bases, and 17 bases lay in between. The CDR3, as DNA: TGTGCCAGCACCCTAGGTCGAATGTGGACTGAAGCTTTCTTT. Amino acids: CASTLGRMWTEAFF.

The rearrangement links TRBV20-1 to TRBJ2-7; a weak D match, TRBD2 (5 bases). The CDR3 sequence is 11 residues long. The ends were cut back, 6 bases at V and 10 bases at J, with 16 bases in the middle. Germline-derived CDR1 and CDR2 are DFQATT and SNEGSKA (reference sequence). Here the CDR3 reads CSAERRREQYF. The CDR3 DNA follows: TGCAGTGCCGAACGAAGACGGGAACAGTACTTC.

This chain uses TRBV7-3 with TRBJ2-1, with D possibly matching TRBD1 (5 bases). Germline V gene sequence: CDR1 SGHTA, CDR2 FQGTGA. V dropped 4 bases and J dropped 0 bases, with 13 bases sitting between them. The CDR3 has 16 residues. CDR3 sequence reads: CASSSQDTPSYNEQFF. DNA of the CDR3: TGTGCCAGCAGCTCCCAGGACACCCCCTCCTACAATGAGCAGTTCTTC.

The V gene is TRBV6-5, the J gene TRBJ2-7, with a weak D call TRBD1 (6 bases). V was pared by 4 bases and J by 5 bases, with 15 bases between. This CDR3 is 14 amino acids long. CDR1 is MNHEY, CDR2 SVGAGI, per germline. CDR3 nucleotides: TGTGCCAGCAGTTCGACCTGGACAGACGACGAGCAGTACTTC. Translation: CASSSTWTDDEQYF.

The genes are TRBV11-2 and TRBJ2-7, with D perhaps TRBD1 (5 bases). Germline V gene lookup returns CDR1 SGHAT and CDR2 FQNNGV. This CDR3 has 15 amino acids. V lost 3 bases and J lost 0, with 12 bases in between. CDR3 DNA sequence: TGTGCCAGCAGCTTTTCCAGCGACAGCTCCTACGAGCAGTACTTC. As protein: CASSFSSDSSYEQYF.